The T cell receptor beta chain under discussion was sequenced for a study of post-analysis software for immune sequencing data (dated by TCRdb to 2015 to 2017). Concerning the study at large: Recorded disease courses included relapsing-remitting, secondary progressive and progressive-relapsing multiple sclerosis, with some patients lacking subtype annotation. Patient repertoires were compared against around 10 previously published healthy control repertoires from donors aged about 6 to 26 years. A subset of samples was prepared in parallel using single-end sample barcoding, then pooled and co-amplified after Illumina adapter ligation. Results and caveats for the whole study, not just this receptor: The multiple sclerosis patient group was slightly younger than the control group. Patients showed significantly higher frequencies than controls for a handful of TRBV segments, among them TRBV5-6, TRBV5-1 and TRBV20-1. Direct clustering with F measure revealed strong co-clustering of samples prepared in the same batch, which led to a batch-effect correction. Multiple sclerosis patients had significantly lower normalized Chao1 diversity than controls, a result that suggests substantial peripheral T-cell clonal expansion.

To demonstrate the VDJtools post-analysis software, the study profiled TCR beta repertoires from the peripheral blood of around 13 young patients with multiple sclerosis. The patients with multiple sclerosis were children and adolescents between about 6 and 17 years of age. Looking up the germline V gene yields CDR1 SGHRS and CDR2 YFSETQ. Taken from cysteine to phenylalanine, the CDR3 has 14 residues. Of the read, only the CDR3 DNA is kept; its 42 bases are in frame from base 1. Trimming at the junction amounts to 1 base on V and 7 bases on J, and the germline ends lie 12 bases apart. This clonotype was observed many times. This clone's antigen is unknown. Base qualities are not recorded, but no much larger clone differs from it by a single base. Libraries were constructed by PCR. Instrument used: Illumina HiSeq 2500. To reduce PCR and sequencing biases, unique molecular identifiers were built into the TCR beta cDNA libraries. Roughly 500,000 cDNA molecules were obtained for every 1 to 10 million input T cells, so each molecule roughly corresponded to one T cell. The patient libraries were prepared and sequenced using the same protocol as the earlier healthy control dataset. Samples belonging to the same batch were prepared together, multiplexed and sequenced on a shared HiSeq lane. Concerning the study's data processing: Raw barcoded reads were processed with MIGEC, discarding single-read molecular identifier groups before consensus assembly and CDR3 extraction. VDJtools was used for post-analysis of the clonotype tables, and diversity was normalized by down-sampling every dataset to the size of the smallest sample. To correct batch-related cross-sample contamination, repertoire overlap clustering matched CDR3 amino acid sequences but not nucleotide sequences. TCRdb handled the public reads itself, with Q25 trimming in fastp and clone calling in MiXCR, and kept productive beta chains. Under each unique CDR3 protein, matching rows form one entry showing the most common genes and DNA. For this entry, the V and J calls and clone size follow TCRdb and not the study's own pipeline. This sample has roughly 410,000 distinct CDR3 sequences in its table, and 30% to 45% of those were observed once. The ten most abundant clones make up roughly an eighth of the sample.

This receptor chain uses TRBV5-1 and TRBJ2-1; a tentative D match to TRBD2 spans 6 bases. The TCR comes from a girl aged 5-17 years with multiple sclerosis. Sequenced sample: blood. The CDR3 protein is CASSLTSLGNEQFF. DNA sequence: TGCGCCAGCAGCTTGACTAGCCTGGGGAATGAGCAGTTCTTC. Reference TRBV5-1 and TRBJ2-1 genes cover what lies past the CDR3, so the full variable domain is KAGVTQTPRYLIKTRGQQVTLSCSPISGHRSVSWYQQTPGQGLQFLFEYFSETQRNKGNFPGRFSGRQFSNSRSEMNVSTLELGDSALYLCASSLTSLGNEQFFGPGTRLTVL.